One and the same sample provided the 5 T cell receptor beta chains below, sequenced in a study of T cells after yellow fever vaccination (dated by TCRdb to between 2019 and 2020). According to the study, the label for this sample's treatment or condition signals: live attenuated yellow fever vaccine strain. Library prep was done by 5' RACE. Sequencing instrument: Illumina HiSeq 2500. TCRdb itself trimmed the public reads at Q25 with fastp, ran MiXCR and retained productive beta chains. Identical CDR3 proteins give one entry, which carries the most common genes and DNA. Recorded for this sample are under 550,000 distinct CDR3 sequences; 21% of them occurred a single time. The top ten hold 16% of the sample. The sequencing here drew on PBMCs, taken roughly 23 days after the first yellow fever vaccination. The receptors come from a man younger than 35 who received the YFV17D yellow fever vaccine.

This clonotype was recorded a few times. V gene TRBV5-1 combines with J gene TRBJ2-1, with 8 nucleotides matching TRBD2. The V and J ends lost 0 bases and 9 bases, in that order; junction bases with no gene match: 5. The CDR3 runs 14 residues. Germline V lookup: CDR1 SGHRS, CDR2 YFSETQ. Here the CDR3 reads CASSLEAAGAEQFF. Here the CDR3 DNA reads TGCGCCAGCAGCTTGGAGGCAGCGGGGGCTGAGCAGTTCTTC.

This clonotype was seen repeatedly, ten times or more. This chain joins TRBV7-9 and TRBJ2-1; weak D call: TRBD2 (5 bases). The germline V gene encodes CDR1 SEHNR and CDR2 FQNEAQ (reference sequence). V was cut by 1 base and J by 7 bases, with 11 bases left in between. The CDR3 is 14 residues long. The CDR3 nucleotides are TGTGCCAGCAGCTTAGGGGTAAGGAGGAATGAGCAGTTCTTC. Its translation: CASSLGVRRNEQFF.

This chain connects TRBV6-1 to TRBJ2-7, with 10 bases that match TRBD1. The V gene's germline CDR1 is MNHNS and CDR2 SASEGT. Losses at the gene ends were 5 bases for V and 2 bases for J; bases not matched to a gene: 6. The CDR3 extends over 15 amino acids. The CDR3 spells CASSPGQGDPYEQYF. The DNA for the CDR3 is TGTGCCAGCAGTCCTGGACAGGGGGATCCCTACGAGCAGTACTTC.

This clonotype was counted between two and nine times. The CDR3 spells CASSPVPGQGTNTGELFF. The CDR3 DNA sequence: TGCGCCAGCAGCCCTGTCCCGGGACAGGGAACGAACACCGGGGAGCTGTTTTTT. The rearrangement joins TRBV5-1 to TRBJ2-2, with 9 bases aligning to TRBD1. The CDR3 runs 18 residues. V lost 4 bases and J lost 0; bases outside the gene matches: 10. Germline V CDR1 and CDR2: SGHRS, YFSETQ.

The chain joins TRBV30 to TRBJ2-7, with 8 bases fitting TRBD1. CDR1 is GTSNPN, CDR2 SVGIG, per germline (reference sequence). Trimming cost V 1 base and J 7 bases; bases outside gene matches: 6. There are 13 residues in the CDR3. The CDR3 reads CAWSAGGLGEQYF. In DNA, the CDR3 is TGTGCCTGGAGTGCAGGGGGCTTGGGGGAGCAGTACTTC.